The table lists the clone carrying this T cell receptor (beta chain) with a few counts. The sample is drawn from a study of T-cell memory formation after mild COVID-19. Germline V gene sequence: CDR1 SEHNR, CDR2 FQNEAQ (reference sequence). V gave up 6 bases and J gave up 2 bases, with 8 bases separating them. The CDR3 has 12 amino acids. TCRdb ran MiXCR on the 5' RACE reads and lists one entry per CDR3 protein. The sample lists 210,000 or so distinct CDR3 sequences, around 25% occurring once. Sequencing was carried out using PBMCs or a T cell subset sorted from them (not recorded which). V usage is TRBV7-9 and J usage is TRBJ2-7; D possibly corresponds to TRBD1 (5 bases). The clonotype comes from an adult woman who had mild COVID-19 (a few samples of this study predate the infection). Cell type and time point are not known. The CDR3 nucleotides read TGTGCCAGCAGGACAGAGACCTACGAGCAGTACTTC. As protein: CASRTETYEQYF.